This entry lists 13 T cell receptor beta chains sequenced from one sample in a study of T cell clonality in common variable immunodeficiency. The table came from immunoSEQ multiplex PCR; TCRdb's copy has only in-frame clones and leaves some out. The data list 55,000 or so clones, none observed once; 5.4% falls to the top ten. The specimen sequenced was peripheral blood mononuclear cells. The receptors come from a person between 18 and 70 years old in good health.

This clone was picked up many times. The CDR3 end lies 3 residues beyond the end of the read and is filled in from the germline J gene. This rearrangement joins TRBV5-1 to TRBJ1-1, with TRBD1 identical over 7 bases. The CDR3 consists of 13 residues. V lost 4 bases and J lost 2; bases outside the gene matches: 2. Germline V gene lookup returns CDR1 SGHRS and CDR2 YFSETQ. The CDR3 is CASSGQDNTEAFF. CDR3 DNA (partial): TGCGCCAGCAGCGGACAGGATAACACTGAA.

This clone turned up a few times. The read halts 3 residues ahead of the CDR3 end, with the missing end drawn from the germline J gene. J is TRBJ2-2 and V is TRBV19, with 8 bases aligning to TRBD1. With V trimmed by 9 bases and J by 3 bases, 6 bases remained unmatched. There are 14 residues in the CDR3. CDR1 and CDR2 (germline): LNHDA, SQIVND (reference sequence). CDR3 in amino acids: CASARQGHTGELFF. The DNA read from the CDR3 is TGTGCCAGCGCAAGACAGGGGCACACCGGGGAG.

This clone was seen many times. From the germline J gene comes the end of the CDR3, since the read stops 3 residues before it. The rearrangement joins TRBV20-1 to TRBJ1-2; 7 bases agree with TRBD1. The CDR3 contains 16 residues. The V segment lost 4 bases and the J segment 0 bases; nucleotides outside the gene matches: 11. Germline CDR1 is DFQATT and CDR2 is SNEGSKA (reference sequence). This CDR3 reads CSATPWGDRSNYGYTF. The sequenced CDR3 bases are TGCAGTGCTACCCCGTGGGGGGACAGATCTAACTATGGC.

In this sample, this clone turned up many times. The observed sequence ends 3 residues before the CDR3 terminus, with the missing tail filled in from the germline J gene. V is TRBV7-7 and J is TRBJ1-3, with D perhaps TRBD1 (5 bases). The CDR3 loop spans 13 amino acids. CDR1 and CDR2 (germline): SSHAT, FNYEAQ (reference sequence). The germline V and J ends were trimmed by 3 bases and 4 bases, with 7 bases remaining between them. CDR3 DNA (partial): TGTGCCAGCAGCTTGACAGAGGGAAACACC. This gives the protein CASSLTEGNT. The complete CDR3 sequence is CASSLTEGNTIYF.

This clone was detected ten times or more. The observed sequence ends 3 residues before the CDR3 terminus, with the missing tail filled in from the germline J gene. V is TRBV7-6 and J is TRBJ2-5; unclear D gene. V lost 1 base and J 6 bases, leaving 12 bases between the germline ends. The germline CDR1 and CDR2 sequences are SGHVS and FNYEAQ. CDR3 length: 14 residues. The sequenced CDR3 bases are TGTGCCAGCAGCTTAGGGCCCCGCCGCCAGACC. Translated, it gives CASSLGPRRQT. The whole CDR3 sequence reads CASSLGPRRQTQYF.

This clone has ten or more counts. The read stops 3 residues short of the end of the CDR3; the missing end is completed from the germline J gene. The rearrangement uses TRBV7-2 and TRBJ2-1, with a tentative D call TRBD2 (6 bases). Between the trimmed V and J ends, which lost 5 bases and 5 bases, there was a span of 13 bases. Germline-derived CDR1 and CDR2 are SGHTA and FQGNSA. CDR3 length: 14 amino acids. The CDR3 here is CASSPSSGNNEQFF. The part of the CDR3 DNA that was read is TGTGCCAGCAGCCCAAGTAGCGGAAACAATGAG.

This clone was counted at least ten times. The sequenced fragment ends 3 residues before the CDR3 boundary, so the rest is inferred from the germline J gene. The rearrangement joins TRBV28 to TRBJ2-3; 11 nucleotides align to TRBD2. This CDR3 has 16 residues. CDR1 is MDHEN, CDR2 SYDVKM, per germline. V lost 6 bases, J lost 4 bases, and 9 bases stayed unmatched. CDR3 loop: CASSPLAGGLADTQYF. CDR3 DNA (partial): TGTGCCAGCAGCCCATTAGCGGGAGGGCTTGCAGATACG.

About this clone itself: The read is 3 residues too short to cover the CDR3 end, so that end is filled in from the germline J gene. The chain is built from TRBV6-1 and TRBJ2-2; 9 nucleotides line up with TRBD1. Germline loops: CDR1 MNHNS, CDR2 SASEGT. This CDR3 has 15 amino acids. The CDR3 loop reads CASSGDRVGNSPLFF. The sequenced CDR3 bases are TGTGCCAGCAGTGGGGACAGGGTCGGCAATTCACCG.

This clone was observed many times. The CDR3 end lies 3 residues beyond the end of the read and is filled in from the germline J gene. This chain links TRBV28 with TRBJ2-3; 7 bases are a match to TRBD2. CDR1 is MDHEN, CDR2 SYDVKM, per germline. The V and J ends lost 6 bases and 4 bases, in that order; junction bases with no gene match: 13. The CDR3 length is 16 residues. CDR3 region: CASSGKLASSSDTQYF. CDR3 DNA, as far as it was read: TGTGCCAGCAGCGGAAAACTAGCGTCTTCTTCAGATACG.

This clone occurred many times. The missing CDR3 end, 3 residues past where the read stops, is filled in from the germline J gene. The chain uses TRBV5-6 and TRBJ2-5; TRBD1 aligns across 9 bases. CDR1 and CDR2 from the germline V gene are SGHDT and YYEEEE. This CDR3 region has 14 residues. Germline trimming cut 1 base from V and 5 bases from J; bases unmatched to any gene: 3. The CDR3 DNA, read in part, is TGTGCCAGCAGCTTGACAGGGGGCCGGGAGACC. This gives the protein CASSLTGGRET. The entire CDR3 reads CASSLTGGRETQYF.

This clone came up many times. CDR3 residues: CAITPRDFGSGNTIYF. The covered CDR3 bases are TGTGCCATCACTCCCAGGGACTTCGGCTCTGGAAACACC. The chain is built from TRBV10-3 and TRBJ1-3; the D gene is possibly TRBD1 (5 bases). The read finishes 3 residues shy of the CDR3 end, and the germline J gene is used to complete it. There are 16 residues in the CDR3. Trimming left V 7 bases short and J 0 bases short, with 16 bases between. CDR1 and CDR2 (germline): ENHRY, SYGVKD.

This clone was seen at least ten times. The read halts 3 residues ahead of the CDR3 end, with the missing end drawn from the germline J gene. This chain links TRBV5-1 with TRBJ2-2, with D unclear. V was shortened by 0 bases and J by 6 bases, with 9 bases between the two germline ends. Looked up from germline, CDR1 is SGHRS and CDR2 is YFSETQ. The CDR3 spans 14 residues. The CDR3 loop is CASSLAIRSGELFF. The sequenced part of the CDR3 DNA is TGCGCCAGCAGCTTGGCCATCAGGTCCGGGGAG.

This clone was recorded at least ten times. The CDR3 extends 3 residues past the end of the read, so its final part is completed from the germline J gene. The gene calls are TRBV4-2 and TRBJ1-2; 7 nucleotides line up with TRBD1. The germline V gene encodes CDR1 LGHNA and CDR2 YNFKEQ. V lost 4 bases and J lost 3; bases outside the gene matches: 23. The CDR3 consists of 20 residues. The CDR3 is CASSPRPGMSRDSHYYGYTF. The DNA read from the CDR3 is TGTGCCAGCAGCCCCCGGCCCGGCATGTCCCGGGACAGTCACTACTATGGC.